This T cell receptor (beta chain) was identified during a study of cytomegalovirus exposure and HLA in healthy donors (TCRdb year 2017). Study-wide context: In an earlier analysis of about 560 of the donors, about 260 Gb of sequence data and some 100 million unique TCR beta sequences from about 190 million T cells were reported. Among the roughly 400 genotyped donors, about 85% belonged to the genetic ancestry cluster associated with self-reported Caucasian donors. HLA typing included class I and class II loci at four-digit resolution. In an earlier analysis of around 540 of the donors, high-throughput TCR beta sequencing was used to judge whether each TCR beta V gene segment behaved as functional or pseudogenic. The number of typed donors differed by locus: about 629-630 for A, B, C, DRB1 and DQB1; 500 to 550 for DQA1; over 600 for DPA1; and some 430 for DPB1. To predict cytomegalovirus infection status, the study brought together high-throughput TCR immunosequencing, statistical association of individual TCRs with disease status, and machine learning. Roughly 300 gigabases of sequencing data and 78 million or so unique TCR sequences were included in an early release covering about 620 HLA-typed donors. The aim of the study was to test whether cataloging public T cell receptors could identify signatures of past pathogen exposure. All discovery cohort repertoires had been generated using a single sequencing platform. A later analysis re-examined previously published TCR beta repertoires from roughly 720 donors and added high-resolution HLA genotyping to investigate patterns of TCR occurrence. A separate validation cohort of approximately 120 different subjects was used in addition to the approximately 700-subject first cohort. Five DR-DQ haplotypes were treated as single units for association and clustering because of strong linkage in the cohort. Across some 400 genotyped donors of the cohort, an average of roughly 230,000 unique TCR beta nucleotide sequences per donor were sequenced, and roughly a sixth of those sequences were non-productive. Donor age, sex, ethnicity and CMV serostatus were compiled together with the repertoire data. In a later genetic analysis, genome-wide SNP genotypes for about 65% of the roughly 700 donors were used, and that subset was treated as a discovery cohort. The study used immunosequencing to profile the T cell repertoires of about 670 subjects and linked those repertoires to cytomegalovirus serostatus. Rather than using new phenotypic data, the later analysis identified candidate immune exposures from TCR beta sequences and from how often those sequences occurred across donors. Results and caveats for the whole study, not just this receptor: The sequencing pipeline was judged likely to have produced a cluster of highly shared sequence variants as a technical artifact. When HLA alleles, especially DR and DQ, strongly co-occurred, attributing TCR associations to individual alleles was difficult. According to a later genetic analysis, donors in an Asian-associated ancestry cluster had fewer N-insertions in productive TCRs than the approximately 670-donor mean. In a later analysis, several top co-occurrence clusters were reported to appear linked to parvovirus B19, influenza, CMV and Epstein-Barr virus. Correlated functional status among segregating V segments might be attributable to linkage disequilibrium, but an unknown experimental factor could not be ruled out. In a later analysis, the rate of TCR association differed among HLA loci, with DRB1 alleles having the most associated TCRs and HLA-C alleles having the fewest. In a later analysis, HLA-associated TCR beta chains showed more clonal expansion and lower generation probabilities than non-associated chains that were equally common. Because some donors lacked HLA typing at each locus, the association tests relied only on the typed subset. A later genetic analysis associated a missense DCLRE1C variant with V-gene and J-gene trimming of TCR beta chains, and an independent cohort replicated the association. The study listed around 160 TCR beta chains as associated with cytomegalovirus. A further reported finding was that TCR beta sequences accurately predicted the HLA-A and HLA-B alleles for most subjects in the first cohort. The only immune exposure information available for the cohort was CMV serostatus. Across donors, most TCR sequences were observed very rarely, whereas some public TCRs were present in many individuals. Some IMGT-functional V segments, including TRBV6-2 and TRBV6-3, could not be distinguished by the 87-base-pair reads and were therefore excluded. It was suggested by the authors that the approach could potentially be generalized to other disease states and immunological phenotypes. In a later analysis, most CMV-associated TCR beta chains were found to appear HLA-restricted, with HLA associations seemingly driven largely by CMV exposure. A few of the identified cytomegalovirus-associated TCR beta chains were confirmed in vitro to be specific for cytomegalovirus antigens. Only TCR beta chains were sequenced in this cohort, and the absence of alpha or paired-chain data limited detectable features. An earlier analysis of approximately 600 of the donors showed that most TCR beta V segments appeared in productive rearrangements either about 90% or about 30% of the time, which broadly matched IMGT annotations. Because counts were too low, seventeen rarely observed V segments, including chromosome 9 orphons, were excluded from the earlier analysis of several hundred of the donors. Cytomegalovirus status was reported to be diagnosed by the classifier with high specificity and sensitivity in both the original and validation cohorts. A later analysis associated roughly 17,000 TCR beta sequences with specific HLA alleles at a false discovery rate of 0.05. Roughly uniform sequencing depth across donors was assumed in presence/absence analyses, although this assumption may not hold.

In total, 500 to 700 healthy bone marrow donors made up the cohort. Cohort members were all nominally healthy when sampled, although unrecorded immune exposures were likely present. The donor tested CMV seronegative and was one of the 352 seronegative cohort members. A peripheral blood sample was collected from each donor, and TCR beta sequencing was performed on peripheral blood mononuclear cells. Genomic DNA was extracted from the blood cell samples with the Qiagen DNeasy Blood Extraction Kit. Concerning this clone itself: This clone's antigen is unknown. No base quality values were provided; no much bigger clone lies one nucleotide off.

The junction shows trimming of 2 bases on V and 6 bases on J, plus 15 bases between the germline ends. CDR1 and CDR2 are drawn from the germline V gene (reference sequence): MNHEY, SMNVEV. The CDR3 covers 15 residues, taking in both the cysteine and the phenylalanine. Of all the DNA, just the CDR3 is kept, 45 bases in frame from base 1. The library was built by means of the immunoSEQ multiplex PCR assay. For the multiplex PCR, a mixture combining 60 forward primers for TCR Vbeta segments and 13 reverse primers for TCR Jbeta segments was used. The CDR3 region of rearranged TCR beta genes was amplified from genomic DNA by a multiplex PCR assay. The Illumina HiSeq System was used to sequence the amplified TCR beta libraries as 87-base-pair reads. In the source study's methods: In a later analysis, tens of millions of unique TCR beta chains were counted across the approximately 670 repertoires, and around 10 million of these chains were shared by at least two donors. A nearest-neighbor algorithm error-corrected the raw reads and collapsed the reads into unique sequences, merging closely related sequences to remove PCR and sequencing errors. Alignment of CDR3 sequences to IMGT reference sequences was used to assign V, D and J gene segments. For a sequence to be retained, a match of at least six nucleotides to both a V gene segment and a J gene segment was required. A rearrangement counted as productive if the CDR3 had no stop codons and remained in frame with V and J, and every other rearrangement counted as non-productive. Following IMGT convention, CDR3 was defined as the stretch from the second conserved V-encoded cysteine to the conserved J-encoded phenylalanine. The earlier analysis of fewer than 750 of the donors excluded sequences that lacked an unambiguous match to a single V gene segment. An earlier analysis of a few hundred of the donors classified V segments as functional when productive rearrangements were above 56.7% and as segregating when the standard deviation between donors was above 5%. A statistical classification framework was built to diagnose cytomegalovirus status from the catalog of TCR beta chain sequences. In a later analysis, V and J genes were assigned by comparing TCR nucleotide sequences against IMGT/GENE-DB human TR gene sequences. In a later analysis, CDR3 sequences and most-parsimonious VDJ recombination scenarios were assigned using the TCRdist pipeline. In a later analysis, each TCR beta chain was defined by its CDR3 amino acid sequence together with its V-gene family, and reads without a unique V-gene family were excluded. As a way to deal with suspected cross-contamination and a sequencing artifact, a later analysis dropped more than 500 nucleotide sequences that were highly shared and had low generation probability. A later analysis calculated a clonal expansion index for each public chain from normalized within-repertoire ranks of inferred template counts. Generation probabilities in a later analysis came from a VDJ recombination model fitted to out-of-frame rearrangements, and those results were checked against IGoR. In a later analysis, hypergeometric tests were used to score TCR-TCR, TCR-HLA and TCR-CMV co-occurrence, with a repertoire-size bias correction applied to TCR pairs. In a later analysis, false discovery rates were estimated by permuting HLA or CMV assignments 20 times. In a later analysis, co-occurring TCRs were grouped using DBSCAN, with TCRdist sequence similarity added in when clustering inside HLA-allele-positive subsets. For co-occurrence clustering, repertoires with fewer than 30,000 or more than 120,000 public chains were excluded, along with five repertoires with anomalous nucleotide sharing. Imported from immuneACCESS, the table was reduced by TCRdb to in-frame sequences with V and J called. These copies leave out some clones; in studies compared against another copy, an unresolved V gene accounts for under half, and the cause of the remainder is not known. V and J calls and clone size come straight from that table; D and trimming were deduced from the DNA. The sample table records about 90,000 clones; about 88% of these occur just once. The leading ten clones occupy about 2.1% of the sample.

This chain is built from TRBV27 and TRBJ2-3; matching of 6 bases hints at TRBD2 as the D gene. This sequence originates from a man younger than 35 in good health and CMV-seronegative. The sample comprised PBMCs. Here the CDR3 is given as CASSLNPGVPDTQYF. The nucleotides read TGTGCCAGCAGTTTAAACCCGGGAGTCCCGGATACGCAGTATTTT.